The 17 T cell receptor beta chains below were found in one sample sequenced in a study of T cells in narcolepsy. Sequenced by immunoSEQ multiplex PCR; TCRdb stores in-frame clones only, minus some. Of 25,000 to 35,000 clones in the sample, 82% are singletons; the top ten hold more than 0.95%. The sequencing sample was made of CD45RA- memory CD4+ T cells from PBMCs. Receptor source: a human donor with narcolepsy.

The rearrangement links TRBV7-2 to TRBJ2-3, with D hard to call. Trimming left V 5 bases short and J 3 bases short, with 9 bases between. This CDR3 comprises 13 residues. Per germline, CDR1 SGHTA and CDR2 FQGNSA. Written as DNA, the CDR3 is TGTGCCAGCAGCCTGGACCCGACAGATACGCAGTATTTT. Translated: CASSLDPTDTQYF.

The chain carries TRBV10-1 and TRBJ2-2; 7 bases are shared with TRBD1. The CDR3 is 14 residues long. CDR1 and CDR2 from the germline V gene are WNHNN and SYGVQD (reference sequence). After removal of 2 bases from V and 6 bases from J, the junction contained 3 bases not matched to a gene. DNA of the CDR3: TGCGCCAGCAGTGAGGTCAGGGGGTCCGGGGAGCTGTTTTTT. This gives the protein CASSEVRGSGELFF.

The chain links TRBV27 to TRBJ2-3, with TRBD2 matching 14 bases. The germline gives CDR1 MNHEY, CDR2 SMNVEV (reference sequence). This CDR3 is 17 amino acids long. The V and J ends lost 9 bases and 4 bases, in that order; junction bases with no gene match: 12. CDR3 in DNA: TGTGCCAGTCAGAAAGGGGGACTAGCGGGAGACCCAGATACGCAGTATTTT. It specifies CASQKGGLAGDPDTQYF.

The chain carries TRBV16 and TRBJ1-1; D is ambiguous. The V and J ends lost 0 bases and 4 bases respectively, with 9 bases between them. Germline CDR1 is KGHSY and CDR2 is FQNENV. CDR3 length: 14 residues. DNA for the CDR3: TGTGCCAGCAGCCAATCCCATCAGAGCACTGAAGCTTTCTTT. Translation: CASSQSHQSTEAFF.

In its sample, this clone was seen a few times. This sequence joins TRBV10-2 and TRBJ1-4; 11 nucleotides line up with TRBD1. V shed 6 bases, J shed 0 bases, and the junction held 3 bases outside the gene matches. The CDR3 runs to 16 residues. Looked up from germline, CDR1 is WSHSY and CDR2 is SAAADI. The CDR3 DNA reads TGCGCCAGCAGCGGACAGGGGGCTACAACTAATGAAAAACTGTTTTTT. Amino acids: CASSGQGATTNEKLFF.

Here the CDR3 reads CASRTVSYEQYF. CDR3 in DNA: TGTGCCAGCCGGACAGTCTCCTACGAGCAGTACTTC. The chain uses TRBV6-1 and TRBJ2-7; perhaps TRBD1 as D (6 bases). V was trimmed by 8 bases and J by 0 bases, leaving 8 bases between them. Germline V CDR1 and CDR2: MNHNS, SASEGT. The CDR3 covers 12 residues.

V usage is TRBV6-1 and J usage is TRBJ1-2; perhaps TRBD1 as D (6 bases). The V gene lost 4 bases and the J gene lost 2 bases, with 14 bases spanning the gap. The germline V gene encodes CDR1 MNHNS and CDR2 SASEGT. CDR3 length: 15 residues. CDR3 in amino acids: CASSGTGTPNYGYTF. As DNA, the CDR3 is TGTGCCAGCAGTGGAACCGGGACACCCAACTATGGCTACACCTTC.

The V call is TRBV28, the J call TRBJ1-2; D is unclear. V was pared by 5 bases and J by 2 bases, with 3 bases between. The CDR3 extends over 11 amino acids. Germline CDR1 reads MDHEN; CDR2 reads SYDVKM. The CDR3 protein is CASSDNYGYTF. CDR3 in DNA: TGTGCCAGCAGTGACAACTATGGCTACACCTTC.

The chain has TRBV6-1 and TRBJ2-2; D unclear. With 2 bases removed from V and 7 bases from J, the gap between germline ends came to 8 bases. Germline lookup yields CDR1 MNHNS and CDR2 SASEGT. The CDR3 totals 13 residues. The CDR3 loop reads CASSEFGYGELFF. In DNA, the CDR3 is TGTGCCAGCAGTGAATTCGGGTACGGGGAGCTGTTTTTT.

In nucleotides, the CDR3 is TGTGCCAGCAGCTCCGGCAGGGCCTACGAGCAGTACTTC. Residues: CASSSGRAYEQYF. The chain joins TRBV7-9 to TRBJ2-7, with D possibly matching TRBD1 (5 bases). Germline V lookup: CDR1 SEHNR, CDR2 FQNEAQ (reference sequence). The CDR3 spans 13 residues. The V and J ends lost 4 bases and 2 bases respectively, with 9 bases between them.

The chain joins TRBV4-1 to TRBJ1-2, with 8 bases that match TRBD1. J gave up 8 bases and V 4 bases, and 9 bases lay outside the gene matches. Germline V gene sequence: CDR1 MGHRA, CDR2 YSYEKL. CDR3 size: 14 residues. CDR3 protein: CASSPPDRGGGYTF. CDR3 DNA: TGCGCCAGCAGCCCACCTGACAGGGGAGGGGGCTACACCTTC.

The chain employs TRBV6-5 and TRBJ2-5; D unresolved. Trimming shortened V by 0 bases and J by 1 base, and 6 bases separated the two germline ends. Germline loops: CDR1 MNHEY, CDR2 SVGAGI. The CDR3 spans 14 residues. The CDR3 protein is CASSYSPRQETQYF. As DNA, the CDR3 is TGTGCCAGCAGTTACTCGCCACGCCAAGAGACCCAGTACTTC.

The CDR3 loop reads CATSRRTSGSNEQFF. CDR3 bases: TGTGCCACCAGCAGGAGGACTAGCGGGAGTAATGAGCAGTTCTTC. This chain connects TRBV15 to TRBJ2-1, with TRBD2 matching over 13 bases. This CDR3 has 15 amino acids. The V gene's germline CDR1 is LNHNV and CDR2 YYDKDF (reference sequence). The junction had 3 bases not matched to a gene; V was cut back by 3 bases and J by 7 bases.

V is TRBV28 and J is TRBJ1-4; a possible D gene is TRBD1 (5 bases). The V end was cut by 4 bases, the J end by 10 bases, with 16 bases between. The CDR3 is 14 amino acids. Germline V lookup: CDR1 MDHEN, CDR2 SYDVKM. This CDR3 is CASSYQGGLGKLFF. CDR3 in DNA: TGTGCCAGCAGTTATCAGGGCGGACTGGGAAAACTGTTTTTT.

The chain has TRBV28 and TRBJ1-2; D is unclear. The V gene lost 6 bases and the J gene lost 3 bases, with 8 bases spanning the gap. Germline CDR1 reads MDHEN; CDR2 reads SYDVKM. The CDR3 covers 12 residues. This CDR3 reads CASRRTDYGYTF. Written as DNA, the CDR3 is TGTGCCAGCAGGAGAACAGACTATGGCTACACCTTC.

The chain couples TRBV7-2 to TRBJ1-4, with D maybe TRBD1 (5 bases). V was trimmed by 3 bases and J by 8 bases, leaving 13 bases between them. The CDR3 length is 14 residues. The germline V gene encodes CDR1 SGHTA and CDR2 FQGNSA. The CDR3 DNA follows: TGTGCCAGCAGCTTGATGGCAGGGTACGAAAAACTGTTTTTT. This gives the protein CASSLMAGYEKLFF.

This clone has only a few counts. The chain carries TRBV29-1 and TRBJ1-5, with D tentatively TRBD1 (5 bases). This CDR3 comprises 15 residues. Germline V gene lookup returns CDR1 SQVTM and CDR2 ANQGSEA. Trimming took 6 bases from V and 2 from J, leaving 17 bases between them. CDR3 sequence reads: CSVRTDAGGNQPQHF. The CDR3 DNA reads as TGCAGCGTCCGTACCGATGCGGGGGGCAATCAGCCCCAGCATTTT.